These T cell receptor beta chains were read from a single sample in a study of T cells in Graves' hyperthyroidism and ophthalmopathy. TCRdb analysed the multiplex PCR reads with MiXCR anew, one entry per CDR3 protein. Of 550,000 to 600,000 distinct CDR3 sequences in the sample, 14% were seen once. The sequenced material came from blood. These receptors all stem from a woman between 18 and 30 years old with Graves' ophthalmopathy. The CDR3 runs from the conserved cysteine through the conserved F or W. The D gene is left open where the match is weak. Clone size appears in some rows only: once, few, many, or a class for an expanded clone.

13	TRBV9	TRBJ2-7	many	NA	CASSVNGIAEQYF	TGTGCCAGCAGCGTAAATGGAATAGCGGAGCAGTACTTC
13	TRBV20-1	TRBJ1-2	NA	NA	CSARGLDNYGYTF	TGCAGTGCTAGGGGACTGGATAACTATGGCTACACCTTC
12	TRBV30	TRBJ2-3	few	NA	CAWSGSPDTQYF	TGTGCCTGGAGCGGCTCCCCAGATACGCAGTATTTT
15	TRBV12-3/TRBV12-4	TRBJ2-2	NA	TRBD2	CASNRSGIRGGELFF	TGTGCCAGCAACCGGAGCGGGATAAGAGGCGGGGAGCTGTTTTTT
13	TRBV12-3/TRBV12-4	TRBJ2-1	many	TRBD2	CASDSGAHNEQFF	TGTGCCAGCGATAGCGGGGCACACAATGAGCAGTTCTTC
12	TRBV28	TRBJ1-1	many	TRBD1	CASIYRGMGAFF	TGTGCCAGCATCTACAGGGGTATGGGAGCTTTCTTT
14	TRBV3-1	TRBJ1-1	many	TRBD1	CASSQGTGFTEAFF	TGTGCCAGCAGCCAAGGGACAGGCTTCACTGAAGCTTTCTTT
14	TRBV7-9	TRBJ2-7	many	TRBD1	CATHRDRDIYEQYF	TGTGCCACACACCGGGACAGAGATATCTACGAGCAGTACTTC
15	TRBV5-1	TRBJ2-5	few	TRBD1	CASSKAEGARETQYF	TGCGCCAGCAGCAAGGCAGAGGGGGCAAGGGAGACCCAGTACTTC
16	TRBV27	TRBJ1-6	NA	TRBD1	CASSFRTGGVSSPLHF	TGTGCCAGCAGCTTCAGGACAGGAGGGGTTAGTTCACCCCTCCACTTT
16	TRBV18	TRBJ1-1	many	NA	CASSPSTQTENTEAFF	TGTGCCAGCTCACCATCGACGCAGACCGAGAACACTGAAGCTTTCTTT
15	TRBV6-2/TRBV6-3	TRBJ1-5	many	NA	CASRRPETGNQPQHF	TGTGCCAGCAGACGCCCTGAGACGGGCAATCAGCCCCAGCATTTT
18	TRBV6-5	TRBJ2-3	many	TRBD2	CASSYSRASGSSADTQYF	TGTGCCAGCAGTTACTCTAGGGCTAGCGGGAGTTCCGCAGATACGCAGTATTTT
17	TRBV7-2	TRBJ2-3	many	TRBD2	CASSPRKWTSGTDTQYF	TGTGCCAGCAGCCCTAGGAAGTGGACTAGCGGCACAGATACGCAGTATTTT
15	TRBV5-1	TRBJ2-3	many	NA	CASSHPSGGKDTQYF	TGCGCCAGCAGCCACCCTAGTGGTGGCAAAGATACGCAGTATTTT
15	TRBV5-5	TRBJ2-3	many	NA	CASSSRSGLPDTQYF	TGTGCCAGCAGCTCCCGCTCGGGGCTCCCAGATACGCAGTATTTT
15	TRBV18	TRBJ1-4	many	NA	CASSPRAAENEKLFF	TGTGCCAGCTCACCACGGGCGGCAGAGAATGAAAAACTGTTTTTT
15	TRBV27	TRBJ2-7	many	TRBD2	CASSKPGLAGFEQYF	TGTGCCAGCAGTAAACCGGGACTAGCGGGGTTCGAGCAGTACTTC
13	TRBV6-1	TRBJ1-2	few	NA	CASTQGRAHGYTF	TGTGCCAGCACCCAAGGGAGGGCGCATGGCTACACCTTC
19	TRBV28	TRBJ2-1	NA	TRBD2	CASSLSLSTLAGGDNEQFF	TGTGCCAGCAGTTTATCGCTATCCACTCTAGCGGGAGGGGACAATGAGCAGTTCTTC
17	TRBV13	TRBJ2-7	many	NA	CASSSPTFGFSSYEQYF	TGTGCCAGCAGCTCGCCGACTTTCGGTTTTTCCTCCTACGAGCAGTACTTC
13	TRBV11-2	TRBJ2-7	many	NA	CASSQDGRIEQYF	TGTGCCAGCAGTCAGGACGGGAGAATAGAGCAGTACTTC
14	TRBV10-3	TRBJ2-7	many	TRBD2	CAISESGGTYEQYF	TGTGCCATCAGTGAGTCGGGGGGGACCTACGAGCAGTACTTC
12	TRBV29-1	TRBJ2-5	many	TRBD2	CSATSGQETQYF	TGCAGCGCGACTAGCGGGCAAGAGACCCAGTACTTC
14	TRBV24-1	TRBJ2-1	NA	NA	CATSGVTASGEQFF	TGTGCCACCAGTGGAGTGACAGCCTCGGGGGAGCAGTTCTTC
16	TRBV2	TRBJ2-4	many	NA	CASRGERGLSQNIQYF	TGTGCCAGCAGGGGTGAGAGGGGACTTAGCCAAAACATTCAGTACTTC
13	TRBV28	TRBJ1-1	many	NA	CASSSSSGGEAFF	TGTGCCAGCAGTTCGTCCTCCGGGGGGGAAGCTTTCTTT
15	TRBV6-2/TRBV6-3	TRBJ2-2	many	NA	CASSYLRPNTGELFF	TGTGCCAGCAGTTATCTCAGACCGAACACCGGGGAGCTGTTTTTT
15	TRBV28	TRBJ2-7	many	NA	CASSYEQFHSYEQYF	TGTGCCAGCAGTTACGAACAGTTCCACTCCTACGAGCAGTACTTC
15	TRBV27	TRBJ2-2	NA	NA	CASSSKSGDTGELFF	TGTGCCAGCAGTTCAAAATCGGGCGACACCGGGGAGCTGTTTTTT
15	TRBV11-2	TRBJ2-7	many	NA	CASSYSAGAHYEQYF	TGTGCCAGCAGCTACTCCGCAGGGGCTCACTACGAGCAGTACTTC
14	TRBV9	TRBJ2-2	NA	NA	CASSPRRGPGELFF	TGTGCCAGCAGCCCAAGGCGAGGGCCCGGGGAGCTGTTTTTT
17	TRBV25-1	TRBJ1-1	NA	NA	CASSAGPGEGGPTEAFF	TGTGCCAGCAGTGCCGGACCAGGTGAGGGGGGCCCCACTGAAGCTTTCTTT
13	TRBV14	TRBJ2-3	once	NA	CASSQAGTDTQYF	TGTGCCAGCAGCCAAGCTGGGACAGATACGCAGTATTTT
14	TRBV6-2/TRBV6-3	TRBJ2-3	NA	TRBD2	CASRHSGGEDTQYF	TGTGCCAGCAGACACTCCGGGGGGGAAGATACGCAGTATTTT
15	TRBV28	TRBJ2-1	few	NA	CASSYRGRDHNEQFF	TGTGCCAGCAGTTATAGGGGGCGGGACCACAATGAGCAGTTCTTC
15	TRBV2	TRBJ2-5	many	TRBD2	CASRSFSGRGETQYF	TGTGCCAGCAGGTCCTTCAGCGGGAGAGGGGAGACCCAGTACTTC
15	TRBV3-1	TRBJ1-5	many	TRBD1	CASSQVQGQGQPQHF	TGTGCCAGCAGCCAAGTTCAGGGACAGGGGCAGCCCCAGCATTTT
16	TRBV4-1	TRBJ2-1	NA	NA	CASSPRTSRTFHEQFF	TGCGCCAGCAGCCCGCGGACATCCAGAACGTTTCATGAGCAGTTCTTC
17	TRBV2	TRBJ2-3	NA	TRBD2	CASSAGSGIRVTDTQYF	TGTGCCAGCAGTGCCGGGAGCGGGATTCGGGTAACAGATACGCAGTATTTT
16	TRBV20-1	TRBJ2-1	many	NA	CSARELGRQIYNEQFF	TGCAGTGCTAGAGAACTTGGGCGACAGATTTACAATGAGCAGTTCTTC
15	TRBV2	TRBJ2-1	many	TRBD2	CASRLTSGRAGEQFF	TGTGCCAGCAGGCTAACTAGCGGGAGGGCCGGGGAGCAGTTCTTC
14	TRBV5-1	TRBJ1-1	many	NA	CASSSNSGRTEAFF	TGCGCCAGCAGCTCCAATTCAGGGCGGACTGAAGCTTTCTTT
17	TRBV28	TRBJ2-6	many	NA	CASTTIGRPSGANVLTF	TGTGCCAGCACAACCATAGGACGGCCCTCTGGGGCCAACGTCCTGACTTTC
14	TRBV6-1	TRBJ2-5	many	NA	CASSFLQGGETQYF	TGTGCCAGCAGTTTCCTACAGGGTGGGGAGACCCAGTACTTC
15	TRBV27	TRBJ2-1	few	NA	CASSIQGYPYNEQFF	TGTGCCAGCAGTATTCAGGGGTACCCCTACAATGAGCAGTTCTTC
15	TRBV7-8	TRBJ2-7	many	NA	CASRSYGTQMGEQYF	TGTGCCAGCAGGTCCTACGGGACTCAGATGGGCGAGCAGTACTTC
15	TRBV15	TRBJ2-7	NA	NA	CATSRGDLSSYEQYF	TGTGCCACCAGCAGAGGGGACCTCAGCTCCTACGAGCAGTACTTC
16	TRBV10-3	TRBJ1-2	NA	NA	CAISAQVLQSNYGYTF	TGTGCCATCAGTGCTCAAGTTTTACAGTCGAACTATGGCTACACCTTC